This T cell receptor beta chain is drawn from a study of blood T cell repertoires in COVID-19. In the study overall: PBMCs, B-cell-depleted T cells, or T cells were the source of the cDNA or gDNA that made up the material.

CDR1 and CDR2 (germline): LNHDA, SQIVND (reference sequence). Trimming removed 5 bases from V and 4 bases from J; junction bases left unmatched: 4. The CDR3 runs to 14 residues. In the original analysis: Cell counts per sample came from amplifying reference gene primers. Method: immunoSEQ multiplex PCR; TCRdb's copy keeps in-frame clones and lacks some. The DNA was the basis for D and trimming; V, J and clone size are from that table. The table includes roughly 200,000 clones, about 93% detected once. Seattle participants joined during active infection and were tracked over time. This rearrangement joins TRBV19 to TRBJ1-3; TRBD1 agrees at 8 bases. The receptor comes from a man aged 25-45 years with COVID-19, enrolled during active disease. Sequencing was carried out using peripheral blood. CDR3 amino acids: CASSSRTGGNTIYF. The CDR3 DNA reads TGTGCCAGTAGTTCCCGGACAGGGGGAAACACCATATATTTT.